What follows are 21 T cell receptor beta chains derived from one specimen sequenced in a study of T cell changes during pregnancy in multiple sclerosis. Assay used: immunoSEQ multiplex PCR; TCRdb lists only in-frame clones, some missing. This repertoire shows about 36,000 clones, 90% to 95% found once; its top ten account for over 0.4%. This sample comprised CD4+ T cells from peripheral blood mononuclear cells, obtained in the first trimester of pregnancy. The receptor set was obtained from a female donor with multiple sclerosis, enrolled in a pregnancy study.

The CDR3: CASSERGYSPLHF. CDR3 nucleotide sequence: TGTGCCAGCAGTGAACGCGGGTACTCACCCCTCCACTTT. V usage is TRBV2 and J usage is TRBJ1-6; unclear D gene. CDR1 SNHLY and CDR2 FYNNEI come from the germline V gene. The V gene lost 2 bases and the J gene lost 10 bases, with 9 bases spanning the gap. This CDR3 has 13 residues. The variable domain in full, completed from reference TRBV2 and TRBJ1-6, reads EPEVTQTPSHQVTQMGQEVILRCVPISNHLYFYWYRQILGQKVEFLVSFYNNEISEKSEIFDDQFSVERPDGSNFTLKIRSTKLEDSAMYFCASSERGYSPLHFGNGTRLTVT.

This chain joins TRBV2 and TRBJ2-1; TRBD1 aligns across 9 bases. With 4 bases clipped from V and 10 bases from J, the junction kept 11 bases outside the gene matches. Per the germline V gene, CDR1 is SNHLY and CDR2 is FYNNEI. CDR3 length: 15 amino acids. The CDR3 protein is CASSGERTGVGEQFF. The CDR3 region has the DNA TGTGCCAGCAGTGGGGAAAGGACAGGGGTTGGCGAGCAGTTCTTC.

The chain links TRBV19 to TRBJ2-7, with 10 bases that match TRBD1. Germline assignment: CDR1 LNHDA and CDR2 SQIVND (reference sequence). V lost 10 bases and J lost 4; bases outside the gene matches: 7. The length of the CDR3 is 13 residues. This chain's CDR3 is CATKGDRGYEQYF. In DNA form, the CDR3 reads TGTGCCACTAAGGGGGACAGGGGTTACGAGCAGTACTTC.

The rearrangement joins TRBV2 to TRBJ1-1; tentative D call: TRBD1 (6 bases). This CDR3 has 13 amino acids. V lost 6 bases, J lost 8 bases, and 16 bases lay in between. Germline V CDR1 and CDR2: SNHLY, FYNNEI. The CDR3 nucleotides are TGTGCCAGCAGGCGGACAGTCCGTGGGGAAGCTTTCTTT. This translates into CASRRTVRGEAFF.

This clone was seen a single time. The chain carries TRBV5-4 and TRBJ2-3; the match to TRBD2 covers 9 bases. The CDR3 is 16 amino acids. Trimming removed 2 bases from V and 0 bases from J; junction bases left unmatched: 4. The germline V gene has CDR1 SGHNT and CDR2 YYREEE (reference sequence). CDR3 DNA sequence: TGTGCCAGCAGCTTCAGACTAGCGGCGAGCACAGATACGCAGTATTTT. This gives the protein CASSFRLAASTDTQYF.

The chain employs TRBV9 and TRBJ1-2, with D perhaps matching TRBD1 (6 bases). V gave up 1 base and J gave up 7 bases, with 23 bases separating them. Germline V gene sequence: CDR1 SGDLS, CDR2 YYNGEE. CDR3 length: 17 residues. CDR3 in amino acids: CASSVTFLGGLIGGYTF. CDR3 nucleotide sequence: TGTGCCAGCAGCGTAACTTTTCTGGGGGGGCTGATCGGTGGCTACACCTTC.

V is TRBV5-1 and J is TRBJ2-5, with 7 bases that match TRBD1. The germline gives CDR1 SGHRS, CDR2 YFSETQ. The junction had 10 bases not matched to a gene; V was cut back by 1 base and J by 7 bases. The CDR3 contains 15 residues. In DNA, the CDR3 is TGCGCCAGCAGCTTGTCCGGGACAGACCTTAGGACCCAGTACTTC. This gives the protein CASSLSGTDLRTQYF.

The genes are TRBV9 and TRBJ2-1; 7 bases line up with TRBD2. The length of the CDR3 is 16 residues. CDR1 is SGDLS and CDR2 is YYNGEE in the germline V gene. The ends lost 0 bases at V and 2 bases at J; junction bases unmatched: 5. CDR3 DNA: TGTGCCAGCAGCGTAGGGGCTGCGGGGGCCTACAATGAGCAGTTCTTC. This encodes CASSVGAAGAYNEQFF.

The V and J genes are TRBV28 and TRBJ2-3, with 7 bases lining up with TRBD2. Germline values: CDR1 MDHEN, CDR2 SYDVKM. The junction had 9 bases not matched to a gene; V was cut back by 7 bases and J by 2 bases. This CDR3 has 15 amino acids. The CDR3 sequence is CASTSGLGPTDTQYF. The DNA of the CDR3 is TGTGCCAGCACCAGCGGACTAGGGCCCACAGATACGCAGTATTTT.

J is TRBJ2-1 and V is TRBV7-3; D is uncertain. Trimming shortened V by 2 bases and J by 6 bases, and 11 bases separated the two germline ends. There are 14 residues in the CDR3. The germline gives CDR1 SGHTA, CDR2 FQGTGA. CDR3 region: CASSLGGFPNEQFF. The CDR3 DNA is TGTGCCAGCAGCTTAGGCGGTTTCCCCAATGAGCAGTTCTTC.

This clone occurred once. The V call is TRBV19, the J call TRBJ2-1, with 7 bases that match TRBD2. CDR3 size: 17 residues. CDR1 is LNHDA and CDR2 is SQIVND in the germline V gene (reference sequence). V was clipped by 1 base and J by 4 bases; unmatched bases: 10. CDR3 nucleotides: TGTGCCAGTAGTATAGGGTGGGCTAGCGGAGCTTACAATGAGCAGTTCTTC. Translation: CASSIGWASGAYNEQFF.

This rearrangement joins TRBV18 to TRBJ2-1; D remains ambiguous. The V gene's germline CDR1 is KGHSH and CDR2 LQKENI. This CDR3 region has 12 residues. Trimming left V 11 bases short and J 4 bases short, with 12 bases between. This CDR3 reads CASSPFYNEQFF. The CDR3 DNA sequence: TGTGCCTCGAGCCCCTTTTACAATGAGCAGTTCTTC.

The chain's CDR3 is CASGRGGSSYNEQFF. CDR3 nucleotides: TGCGCCAGCGGGCGGGGGGGGAGCTCCTACAATGAGCAGTTCTTC. The gene calls are TRBV4-3 and TRBJ2-1, with 9 bases identical to TRBD2. This CDR3 is 15 amino acids long. Germline V gene lookup returns CDR1 LGHNA and CDR2 YSLEER. The junction had 5 bases not matched to a gene; V was cut back by 8 bases and J by 0 bases.

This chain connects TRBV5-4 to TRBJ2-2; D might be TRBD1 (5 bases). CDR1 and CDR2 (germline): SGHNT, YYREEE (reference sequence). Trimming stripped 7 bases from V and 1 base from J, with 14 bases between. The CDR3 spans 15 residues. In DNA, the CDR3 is TGTGCCAGCCCAATCCCAGGGTTGAACACCGGGGAGCTGTTTTTT. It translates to CASPIPGLNTGELFF. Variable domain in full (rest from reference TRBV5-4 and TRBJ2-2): ETGVTQSPTHLIKTRGQQVTLRCSSQSGHNTVSWYQQALGQGPQFIFQYYREEENGRGNFPPRFSGLQFPNYSSELNVNALELDDSALYLCASPIPGLNTGELFFGEGSRLTVL.

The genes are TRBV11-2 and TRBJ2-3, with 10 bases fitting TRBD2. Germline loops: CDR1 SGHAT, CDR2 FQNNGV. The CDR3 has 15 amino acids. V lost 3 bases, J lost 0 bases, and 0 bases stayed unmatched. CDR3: CASSFSGRSTDTQYF. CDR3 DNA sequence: TGTGCCAGCAGCTTTAGCGGGAGGAGCACAGATACGCAGTATTTT.

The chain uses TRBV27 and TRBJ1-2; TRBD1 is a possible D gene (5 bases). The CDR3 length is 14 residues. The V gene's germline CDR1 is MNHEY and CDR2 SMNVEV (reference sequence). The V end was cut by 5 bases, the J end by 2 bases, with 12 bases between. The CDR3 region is CASSPTGGNYGYTF. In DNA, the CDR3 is TGTGCCAGCAGTCCCACTGGGGGGAACTATGGCTACACCTTC.

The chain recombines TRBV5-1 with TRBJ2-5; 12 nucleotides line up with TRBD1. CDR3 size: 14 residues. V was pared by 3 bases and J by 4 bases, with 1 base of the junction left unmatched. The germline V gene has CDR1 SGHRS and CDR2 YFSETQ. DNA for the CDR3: TGCGCCAGCAGCTGGGACAGGGGGCGAGAGACCCAGTACTTC. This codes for CASSWDRGRETQYF.

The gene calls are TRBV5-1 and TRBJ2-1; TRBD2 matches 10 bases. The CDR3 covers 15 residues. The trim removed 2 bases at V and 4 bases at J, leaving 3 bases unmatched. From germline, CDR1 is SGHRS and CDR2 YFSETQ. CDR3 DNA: TGCGCCAGCAGCTTCCTAGCGGGGGCATACAATGAGCAGTTCTTC. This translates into CASSFLAGAYNEQFF.

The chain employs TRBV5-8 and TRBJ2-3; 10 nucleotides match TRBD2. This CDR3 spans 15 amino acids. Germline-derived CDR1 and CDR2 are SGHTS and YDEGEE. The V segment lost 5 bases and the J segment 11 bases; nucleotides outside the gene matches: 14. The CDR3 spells CASSYRASGGRKQYF. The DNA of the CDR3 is TGTGCCAGCAGTTATAGGGCTAGCGGGGGTAGGAAGCAGTATTTT.

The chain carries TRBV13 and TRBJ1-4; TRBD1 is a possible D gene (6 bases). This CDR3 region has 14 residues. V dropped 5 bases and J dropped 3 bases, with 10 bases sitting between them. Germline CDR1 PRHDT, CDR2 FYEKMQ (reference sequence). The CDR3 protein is CASSRGAANEKLFF. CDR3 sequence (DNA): TGTGCCAGCAGCCGGGGGGCTGCTAATGAAAAACTGTTTTTT.

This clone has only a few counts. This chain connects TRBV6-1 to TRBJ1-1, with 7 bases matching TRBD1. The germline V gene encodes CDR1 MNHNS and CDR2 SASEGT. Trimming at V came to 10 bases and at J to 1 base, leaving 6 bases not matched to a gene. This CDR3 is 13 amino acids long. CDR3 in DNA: TGTGCCACCACGACAGGGCCGAACACTGAAGCTTTCTTT. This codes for CATTTGPNTEAFF.